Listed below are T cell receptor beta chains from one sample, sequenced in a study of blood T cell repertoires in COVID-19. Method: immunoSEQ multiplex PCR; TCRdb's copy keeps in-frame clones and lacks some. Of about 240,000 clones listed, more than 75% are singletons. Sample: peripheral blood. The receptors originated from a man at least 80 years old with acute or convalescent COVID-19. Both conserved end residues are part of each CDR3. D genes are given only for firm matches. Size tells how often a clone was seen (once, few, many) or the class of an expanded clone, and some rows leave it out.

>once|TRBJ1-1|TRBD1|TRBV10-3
TGTGCCATCAGTATAAACAGGGGGAACACTGAAGCTTTCTTT
CAISINRGNTEAFF
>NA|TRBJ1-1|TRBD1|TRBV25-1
TGTGCCAGCAGTGAGCACGGGACAGAAGAAGCTTTCTTT
CASSEHGTEEAFF
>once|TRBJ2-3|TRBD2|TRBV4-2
TGTGCCAGCAGCCAAGATAGGGCTAGCGGTAGCACAGATACGCAGTATTTT
CASSQDRASGSTDTQYF
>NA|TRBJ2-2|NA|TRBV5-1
TGCGCCAGCAGCTCCTTGGGGCAAAGCGTCGCCGGGGAGCTGTTTTTT
CASSSLGQSVAGELFF
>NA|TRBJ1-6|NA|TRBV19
TGTGCCAGTGGGACTGGAAATTCACCCCTCCACTTT
CASGTGNSPLHF
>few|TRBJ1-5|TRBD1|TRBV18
TGTGCCAGCTCGTTACAGGGGGCGGACCAGCCCCAGCATTTT
CASSLQGADQPQHF
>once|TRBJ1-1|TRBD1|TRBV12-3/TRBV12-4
TGTGCCAGCGGGACAGTGCCAAAGGGTGAAGCTTTCTTT
CASGTVPKGEAFF
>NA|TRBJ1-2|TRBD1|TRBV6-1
TGTGCCAGCAGTGAAGCGCTCAGACAGGGCACTAACTATGGCTACACCTTC
CASSEALRQGTNYGYTF
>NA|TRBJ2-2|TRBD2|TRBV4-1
TGCGCCAGCAGCCAAGATGGTGTAGCGGGAGGCACCGGGGAGCTGTTTTTT
CASSQDGVAGGTGELFF
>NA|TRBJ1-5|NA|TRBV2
TGTGCCAGCAGTGAAAATGCCCTATTCAGCAATCAGCCCCAGCATTTT
CASSENALFSNQPQHF
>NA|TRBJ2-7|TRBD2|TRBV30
TGTGCCTGGAGTGTAAGTCGGGGGGGCCGGGAGCAGTACTTC
CAWSVSRGGREQYF
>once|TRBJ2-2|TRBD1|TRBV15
TGTGCCACCAGCAGAGATCGGGACAGGGGAAGGACCGGGGAGCTGTTTTTT
CATSRDRDRGRTGELFF
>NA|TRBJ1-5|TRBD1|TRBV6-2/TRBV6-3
TGTGCCAGCAGTTACTTCCAGGGGGCTGGCAATCAGCCCCAGCATTTT
CASSYFQGAGNQPQHF
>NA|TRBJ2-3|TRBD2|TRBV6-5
TGTGCCAGCAGTAGTCCTAGCGGGAGCACAGATACGCAGTATTTT
CASSSPSGSTDTQYF
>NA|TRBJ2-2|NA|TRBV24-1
TGTGCCACCAGTGGCCCTTACAGGGGGGGCACGAACACCGGGGAGCTGTTTTTT
CATSGPYRGGTNTGELFF
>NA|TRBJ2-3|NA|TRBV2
TGTGCCAGCAGTGAAGGGCGGAGTTGGGATACGCAGTATTTT
CASSEGRSWDTQYF
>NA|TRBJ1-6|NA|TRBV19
TGTGCCAGTAGTTCCGGGACACTAAATAATTCACCCCTCCACTTT
CASSSGTLNNSPLHF